This TCR beta chain derives from a study of cytomegalovirus exposure and HLA in healthy donors. Germline CDR1 MGHRA, CDR2 YSYEKL. The V gene end was trimmed by 4 bases and the J gene end by 0 bases; junction bases not matched to a gene: 11. The CDR3 has 18 residues. PCR was performed using 60 Vbeta and 13 Jbeta primers. Assay: immunoSEQ multiplex PCR; the TCRdb copy retains only in-frame clones and omits some. The profile covers around 140,000 clones, with about three quarters appearing a single time and 1.5% to 2% taken by the ten largest. This clonotype originated in a man aged 40-50 years in good health and CMV-seronegative. Sequences were obtained from PBMCs. This chain connects TRBV4-1 to TRBJ2-7; 11 nucleotides line up with TRBD1. CDR3 bases: TGCGCCAGCAGCCCCCAAATAGGGACAGGGGGTTACTCCTACGAGCAGTACTTC. Its protein product is CASSPQIGTGGYSYEQYF.